The clone carrying this TCR beta chain was found a few times. Its matching antigen is unknown. This sample was taken from a study of cytomegalovirus exposure and HLA in healthy donors. Overall study: A previous analysis identified approximately 110 million unique TCR beta sequences derived from approximately 190 million T cells. Whole-study findings and limits: Excluded: some indistinguishable V segments such as TRBV6-2 and TRBV6-3. An apparent linkage of common viral pathogens to several of the most significant clusters emerged in a later analysis. A cluster of highly shared sequence variants was likely a sequencing artifact.

In the PCR, 60 Vbeta and 13 Jbeta primers were used. Sequencing was performed with immunoSEQ multiplex PCR; in TCRdb, only in-frame clones are kept and a portion is missing. The sample shows 150,000 to 200,000 clones, around 80% of them seen only once. This CDR3 contains 16 residues. V was pared by 8 bases and J by 0 bases, with 10 bases of the junction left unmatched. Germline CDR1 MGHDK, CDR2 SYGVNS. This chain connects TRBV25-1 to TRBJ2-3, with 8 bases that match TRBD2. The clonotype was recovered from a young woman in good health and CMV-seronegative. The sample comprised PBMCs. CDR3 nucleotide sequence: TGTGCCAGCGGGGCTTCGGTAGCGGGAAGCACAGATACGCAGTATTTT. Translating it yields CASGASVAGSTDTQYF. Complete variable domain (other parts from reference TRBV25-1 and TRBJ2-3): EADIYQTPRYLVIGTGKKITLECSQTMGHDKMYWYQQDPGMELHLIHYSYGVNSTEKGDLSSESTVSRIRTEHFPLTLESARPSHTSQYLCASGASVAGSTDTQYFGPGTRLTVL.